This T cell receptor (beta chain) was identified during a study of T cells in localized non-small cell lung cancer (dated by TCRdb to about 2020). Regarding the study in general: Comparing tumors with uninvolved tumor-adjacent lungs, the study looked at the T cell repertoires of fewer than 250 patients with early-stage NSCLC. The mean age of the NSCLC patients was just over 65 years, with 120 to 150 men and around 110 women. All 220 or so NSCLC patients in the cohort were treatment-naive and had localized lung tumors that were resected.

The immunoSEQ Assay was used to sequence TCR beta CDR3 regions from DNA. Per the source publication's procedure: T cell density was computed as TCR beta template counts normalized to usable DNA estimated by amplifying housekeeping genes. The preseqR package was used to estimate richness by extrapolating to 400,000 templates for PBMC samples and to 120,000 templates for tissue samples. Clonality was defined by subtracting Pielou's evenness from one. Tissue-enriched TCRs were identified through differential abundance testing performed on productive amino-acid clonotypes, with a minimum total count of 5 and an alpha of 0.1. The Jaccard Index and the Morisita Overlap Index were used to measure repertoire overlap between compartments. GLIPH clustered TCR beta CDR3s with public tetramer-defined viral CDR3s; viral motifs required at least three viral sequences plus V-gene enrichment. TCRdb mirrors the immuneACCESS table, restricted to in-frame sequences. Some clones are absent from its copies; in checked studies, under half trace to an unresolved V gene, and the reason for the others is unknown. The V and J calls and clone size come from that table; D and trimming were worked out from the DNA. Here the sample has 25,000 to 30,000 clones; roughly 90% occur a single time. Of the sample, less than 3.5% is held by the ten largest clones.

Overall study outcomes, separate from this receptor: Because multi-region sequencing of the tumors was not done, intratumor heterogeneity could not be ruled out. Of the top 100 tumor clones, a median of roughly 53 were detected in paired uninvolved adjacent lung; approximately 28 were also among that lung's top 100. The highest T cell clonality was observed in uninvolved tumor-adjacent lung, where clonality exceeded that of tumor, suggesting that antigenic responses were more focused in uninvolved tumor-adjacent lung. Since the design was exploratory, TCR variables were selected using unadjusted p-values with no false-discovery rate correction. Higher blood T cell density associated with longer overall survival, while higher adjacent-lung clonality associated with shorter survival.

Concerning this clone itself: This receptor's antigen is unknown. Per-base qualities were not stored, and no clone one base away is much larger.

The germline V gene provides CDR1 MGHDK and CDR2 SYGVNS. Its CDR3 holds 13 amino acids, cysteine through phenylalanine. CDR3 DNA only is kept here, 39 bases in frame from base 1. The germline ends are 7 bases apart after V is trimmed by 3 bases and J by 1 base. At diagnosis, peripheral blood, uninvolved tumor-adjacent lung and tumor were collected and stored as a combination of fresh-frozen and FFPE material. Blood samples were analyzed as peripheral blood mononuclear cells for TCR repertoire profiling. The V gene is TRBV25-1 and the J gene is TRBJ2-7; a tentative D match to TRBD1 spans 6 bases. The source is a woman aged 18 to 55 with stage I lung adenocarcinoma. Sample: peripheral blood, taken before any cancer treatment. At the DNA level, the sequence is TGTGCCAGCAGTGACAGGGGTTCCTACGAGCAGTACTTC. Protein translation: CASSDRGSYEQYF.